This TCR beta chain was profiled in a study of T cells of healthy individuals. Germline CDR1 and CDR2: LNHDA and SQIVND (reference sequence). The CDR3 has 15 residues. V gave up 5 bases and J gave up 0 bases, with 13 bases separating them. From the 5' RACE reads, TCRdb called clonotypes with MiXCR, one entry per CDR3 protein. The repertoire includes approximately 58,000 distinct CDR3 sequences, around 15% of them detected once, and more than 15% sits in the top ten. The V call is TRBV19, the J call TRBJ1-2; the D is unclear. The TCR originated in a human donor in good health. CDR3 amino acids: CASSESLSSNYGYTF. DNA for the CDR3: TGTGCCAGTAGTGAATCTCTCAGCTCTAACTATGGCTACACCTTC.